This is a list of T cell receptor beta chains from one sample in a study of tumor-infiltrating lymphocytes in oesophageal squamous cell carcinoma. One entry per CDR3 protein, called by TCRdb with MiXCR from the PCR reads. The sample records about 21,000 distinct CDR3 sequences, under 45% being singletons. Sequenced sample: esophageal tumor tissue. These receptors originate from a male donor with esophageal squamous cell carcinoma. Each CDR3 is given with its conserved first and last residue. A D gene is named only where the DNA matches it firmly. A clone size is listed for some rows: how often the clone was seen (once, few, many), or a class if it is expanded.

abundance | j_gene | d_gene | len | v_gene | CDR3nt | CDR3aa
NA | TRBJ2-3 | TRBD2 | 17 | TRBV7-2 | TGTGCCAGCAGCCAACAGGCTAGCGGAGATTTTACAGATACGCAGTATTTT | CASSQQASGDFTDTQYF
NA | TRBJ2-3 | TRBD2 | 16 | TRBV5-1 | TGCGCCAGCAGCTCTGGACTAGCGGGGGGCCACGGGGAGCTGTATTTT | CASSSGLAGGHGELYF
many | TRBJ1-4 | TRBD1 | 14 | TRBV6-1 | TGTGCCAGCAGTTTACAGGGGGCGGACGAAAAACTGTTTTTT | CASSLQGADEKLFF
many | TRBJ2-3 | TRBD2 | 14 | TRBV10-2 | TGCGCCAGCGAGTCTAGCGGGGGGGCTAATACGCAGTATTTT | CASESSGGANTQYF
NA | TRBJ2-5 | TRBD2 | 15 | TRBV6-8 | TGTGCCAGCAGTTATAGACTAGCGGGAGTAGAGACCCAGTACTTC | CASSYRLAGVETQYF
many | TRBJ2-3 | NA | 13 | TRBV6-6 | TGTGCCAGCAGTTACTACGGGACAGATACGCAGTATTTT | CASSYYGTDTQYF
once | TRBJ2-3 | NA | 12 | TRBV7-2 | TGTGCCAGCAGCTCCTGGACGGATACGCAGTATTTT | CASSSWTDTQYF
medium-sized | TRBJ1-4 | NA | 16 | TRBV7-6 | TGTGCCAGCAGCTTAGGCGGGGGGCCAACTAATGAAAAACTGTTTTTT | CASSLGGGPTNEKLFF
NA | TRBJ1-5 | NA | 17 | TRBV4-2 | TGTGCCAGCAACCCTTCCTTAGGGACGGGGGCGGGGCAGCCCCGGCATTTT | CASNPSLGTGAGQPRHF
many | TRBJ1-5 | NA | 14 | TRBV28 | TGTGCCAGCAGTTTGGGGGAGCGGTATCAGCCCCAGCATTTT | CASSLGERYQPQHF
many | TRBJ1-2 | TRBD1 | 16 | TRBV28 | TGTGCCAGCAGTCCCCGGACAGGGGGAAACAACTATGGCTACACCTTC | CASSPRTGGNNYGYTF
few | TRBJ2-7 | NA | 14 | TRBV27 | TGTGCCAGCACCGCGGACTATCCTTATTACGAGCAGTACTTC | CASTADYPYYEQYF
many | TRBJ2-3 | NA | 13 | TRBV5-1 | TGCGCCAGCAGCCTCCGGGACTTAGAGACGCAGTATTTT | CASSLRDLETQYF
many | TRBJ2-1 | TRBD2 | 14 | TRBV7-9 | TGTGCCAGCAGCTTAACGGGACTAGCGGAAGAGCAGTTCTTC | CASSLTGLAEEQFF